Each of the 13 T cell receptor beta chains below was sequenced from the same sample in a study of cytomegalovirus exposure and HLA in healthy donors. 13 Jbeta primers and 60 Vbeta primers were used for the PCR. Assay used: immunoSEQ multiplex PCR; TCRdb lists only in-frame clones, some missing. The sample includes around 200,000 clones, over 80% of them seen just once. The sample consisted of PBMCs. Receptors originate from a man in his forties or fifties in good health and CMV-seronegative.

This clone was detected only a few times. The rearrangement uses TRBV6-5 and TRBJ1-5, with a tentative D call TRBD1 (6 bases). CDR1 MNHEY and CDR2 SVGAGI come from the germline V gene. The V end was cut by 2 bases, the J end by 3 bases, with 11 bases between. The length of the CDR3 is 15 residues. CDR3 protein: CASSYTGQLNQPQHF. In nucleotides, the CDR3 is TGTGCCAGCAGTTACACTGGACAGCTCAATCAGCCCCAGCATTTT.

This chain uses TRBV27 with TRBJ2-2; possibly TRBD2 for D (5 bases). Germline V lookup: CDR1 MNHEY, CDR2 SMNVEV (reference sequence). V lost 7 bases, J lost 1 base, and 16 bases lay in between. This CDR3 has 16 residues. Written as DNA, the CDR3 is TGTGCCAGCACCTCCTCCTCGGCGGGGAACACCGGGGAGCTGTTTTTT. Translating gives CASTSSSAGNTGELFF.

The chain couples TRBV9 to TRBJ1-3; no definite D call. Germline V gene lookup returns CDR1 SGDLS and CDR2 YYNGEE. This CDR3 contains 13 residues. Trimming shortened V by 0 bases and J by 9 bases, and 10 bases separated the two germline ends. Here the CDR3 reads CASSVDRGSTIYF. DNA for the CDR3: TGTGCCAGCAGCGTAGATCGAGGCAGCACCATATATTTT.

The chain recombines TRBV19 with TRBJ2-2; tentative D call: TRBD2 (6 bases). V shed 5 bases and J shed 1 base, with 14 bases lying between them. Looked up from germline, CDR1 is LNHDA and CDR2 is SQIVND (reference sequence). There are 16 residues in the CDR3. As DNA, the CDR3 is TGTGCCAGTAGTCGACTAGGGACTCTGAACACCGGGGAGCTGTTTTTT. As protein: CASSRLGTLNTGELFF.

This clone was seen only a few times. In DNA, the CDR3 is TGTGCCAGCAGCTTAGGTCCCCAGGGGGTAAGCAATCAGCCCCAGCATTTT. Protein sequence: CASSLGPQGVSNQPQHF. This sequence joins TRBV7-2 and TRBJ1-5; TRBD1 matches 7 bases. V lost 1 base, J lost 1 base, and 7 bases stayed unmatched. CDR3 length: 17 residues. Germline CDR1 SGHTA, CDR2 FQGNSA.

The chain has TRBV7-8 and TRBJ1-5, with D hard to call. The germline V gene encodes CDR1 SGHVS and CDR2 FQNEAQ. This CDR3 spans 16 amino acids. V shed 1 base and J shed 3 bases, with 13 bases lying between them. The CDR3 sequence: CASSLVADIDNQPQHF. The DNA of the CDR3 is TGTGCCAGCAGCTTAGTCGCAGACATTGACAATCAGCCCCAGCATTTT.

This clone has just one count. The chain uses TRBV23-1 and TRBJ1-1; D remains ambiguous. TRBV23-1 is assigned to the ORF class and has an uncertain function. V lost 9 bases to trimming and J lost 0 bases, with 17 bases between them. This CDR3 has 15 amino acids. The CDR3 DNA reads TGCGCCAGTCCGCAAGTACTAACAATGAACACTGAAGCTTTCTTT. Translation: CASPQVLTMNTEAFF.

The chain combines TRBV5-1 with TRBJ2-7; 9 nucleotides align to TRBD2. V gave up 4 bases and J gave up 7 bases; unmatched junction bases: 9. Germline CDR1 SGHRS, CDR2 YFSETQ. The CDR3 contains 14 residues. The CDR3 region has the DNA TGCGCCAGCAGCCCGCGCGGCGCGGGAGGGGAGCAGTACTTC. Its translation is CASSPRGAGGEQYF. Based on the CDR3 plus reference TRBV5-1 and TRBJ2-7, the full variable domain is KAGVTQTPRYLIKTRGQQVTLSCSPISGHRSVSWYQQTPGQGLQFLFEYFSETQRNKGNFPGRFSGRQFSNSRSEMNVSTLELGDSALYLCASSPRGAGGEQYFGPGTRLTVT.

This sequence joins TRBV5-1 and TRBJ2-5, with D unresolved. From germline, CDR1 is SGHRS and CDR2 YFSETQ. The V end lost 0 bases, the J end lost 4 bases, and 13 bases lay between the germline ends. The CDR3 totals 15 residues. The CDR3 DNA reads TGCGCCAGCAGCTTGGGAGGTCTACCTAGAGAGACCCAGTACTTC. This gives the protein CASSLGGLPRETQYF.

The chain recombines TRBV18 with TRBJ1-5; 7 nucleotides match TRBD1. CDR1 is KGHSH and CDR2 is LQKENI in the germline V gene. V dropped 5 bases and J dropped 4; count of bases not matched to a gene: 17. The CDR3 is 18 amino acids. The CDR3 DNA reads TGTGCCAGCTCATCAGGCGAGGGGGCGCATCGGCCTAATCAGCCCCAGCATTTT. Amino acids: CASSSGEGAHRPNQPQHF.

This clone was seen once. This sequence joins TRBV2 and TRBJ2-1; D unresolved. The CDR3 has 11 residues. V lost 6 bases and J 10 bases, leaving 10 bases between the germline ends. Germline V lookup: CDR1 SNHLY, CDR2 FYNNEI. The CDR3 reads CASRRTGEQFF. CDR3 coding DNA: TGTGCCAGCAGACGCACCGGGGAGCAGTTCTTC.

The chain has TRBV5-1 and TRBJ2-7, with D hard to call. There are 14 residues in the CDR3. Trimming removed 0 bases at V and 0 bases at J, with 7 bases between. Germline CDR1 is SGHRS and CDR2 is YFSETQ. The CDR3 DNA follows: TGCGCCAGCAGCTTGGCCGGAGTCTCCTACGAGCAGTACTTC. Encoded protein: CASSLAGVSYEQYF.

The chain links TRBV18 to TRBJ1-5; D may be TRBD1 (5 bases). The V end lost 3 bases, the J end lost 5 bases, and 8 bases lay between the germline ends. This CDR3 contains 13 residues. The germline V gene encodes CDR1 KGHSH and CDR2 LQKENI. The CDR3 protein is CASSPGLDQPQHF. The CDR3 DNA reads TGTGCCAGCTCACCGGGACTCGATCAGCCCCAGCATTTT.